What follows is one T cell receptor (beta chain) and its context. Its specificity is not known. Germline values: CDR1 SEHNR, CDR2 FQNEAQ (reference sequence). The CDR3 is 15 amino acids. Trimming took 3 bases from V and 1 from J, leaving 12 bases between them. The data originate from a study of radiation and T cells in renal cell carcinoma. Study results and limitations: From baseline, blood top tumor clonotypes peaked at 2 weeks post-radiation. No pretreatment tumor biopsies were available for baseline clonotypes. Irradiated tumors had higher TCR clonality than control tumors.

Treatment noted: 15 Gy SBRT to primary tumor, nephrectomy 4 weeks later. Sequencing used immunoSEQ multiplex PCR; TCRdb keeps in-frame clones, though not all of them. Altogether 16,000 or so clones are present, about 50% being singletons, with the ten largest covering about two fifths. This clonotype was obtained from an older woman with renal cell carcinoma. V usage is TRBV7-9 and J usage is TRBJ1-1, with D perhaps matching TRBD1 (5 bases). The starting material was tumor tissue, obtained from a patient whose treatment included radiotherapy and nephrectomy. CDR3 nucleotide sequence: TGTGCCAGCAGCTTGGCAGGGTGGAGGAACACTGAAGCTTTCTTT. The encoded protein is CASSLAGWRNTEAFF. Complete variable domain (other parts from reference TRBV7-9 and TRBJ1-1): DTGVSQNPRHKITKRGQNVTFRCDPISEHNRLYWYRQTLGQGPEFLTYFQNEAQLEKSRLLSDRFSAERPKGSFSTLEIQRTEQGDSAMYLCASSLAGWRNTEAFFGQGTRLTVV.